Listed here are 25 T cell receptor beta chains from one sample, sequenced in a study of breast tumors, draining lymph nodes, adjacent tissues (dated by TCRdb to about 2016). The axillary draining lymph nodes of breast cancer patients were the source of the lymph node samples. The method behind the library was multiplex PCR. The sequencer was an Illumina HiSeq 2000. TCRdb redid the processing of the public reads, applying fastp at Q25 and MiXCR, and retained in-frame beta chains. All rows with the same CDR3 protein become a single entry with the most common DNA and genes. The sample table shows around 170,000 distinct CDR3 sequences, and roughly 30% are seen once. Over 3.5% of the sample lies in the top ten. Sample: axillary lymph node tissue. The receptors originated from a female donor with breast cancer. Some clones in this sample may be carry-over from other donors' samples.

The CDR3 region is CASSARSGGRGDQYF. In nucleotides, the CDR3 is TGTGCCAGCAGTGCTAGGAGCGGGGGCCGAGGGGACCAGTACTTC. V and J are TRBV25-1 and TRBJ2-5; the match to TRBD2 covers 8 bases. The germline V gene encodes CDR1 MGHDK and CDR2 SYGVNS. Losses at the gene ends were 4 bases for V and 10 bases for J; bases not matched to a gene: 14. The CDR3 runs to 15 residues. The complete variable domain, with remaining parts taken from reference TRBV25-1 and TRBJ2-5, reads EADIYQTPRYLVIGTGKKITLECSQTMGHDKMYWYQQDPGMELHLIHYSYGVNSTEKGDLSSESTVSRIRTEHFPLTLESARPSHTSQYLCASSARSGGRGDQYFGPGTRLLVL.

Details on this clonotype: A read error is possible here, since a much larger clone lies one base away. The final CDR3 position lacks the conserved phenylalanine or tryptophan, pointing to a likely read error. V gene TRBV4-3 combines with J gene TRBJ1-4; no firm D call. Germline V gene sequence: CDR1 LGHNA, CDR2 YSLEER. The length of the CDR3 is 19 residues. V was shortened by 5 bases and J by 10 bases, with 32 bases between the two germline ends. The CDR3 here is CASSAHGFPKKPIPGKLFS. The CDR3 bases are TGCGCCAGCAGCGCCCACGGGTTCCCCAAAAAACCGATCCCCGGAAAACTGTTTTCT.

This clonotype was seen a handful of times. The rearrangement links TRBV18 to TRBJ2-7; tentative D call: TRBD1 (6 bases). Germline V gene lookup returns CDR1 KGHSH and CDR2 LQKENI. V lost 2 bases and J lost 3, with 8 bases in between. The CDR3 has 13 residues. For the CDR3, the DNA is TGTGCCAGCTCACCAACAGGGTACTACGAGCAGTACTTC. It encodes CASSPTGYYEQYF.

Worth noting for this clonotype: An end of the junction differs from the germline gene, which may be a read error. The chain has TRBV6-1 and TRBJ2-2; 7 positions match TRBD2. The CDR3 has 15 amino acids. Germline V gene data show CDR1 as MNHNS and CDR2 as SASEGT. Written as DNA, the CDR3 is TGTGCCAGCAGGCCCAGGGAGGGAGGCACCGGGGAGCCGTTTTTT. Translating it yields CASRPREGGTGEPFF.

The CDR3 coding sequence is TGTGCCAGCAGCGTAACACCAGAGGACAGAATGTGTTACGGGGAGCTGTTTTTT. Protein sequence: CASSVTPEDRMCYGELFF. The rearrangement links TRBV7-2 to TRBJ2-2, with a weak D call TRBD1 (6 bases). The CDR3 runs to 18 residues. Germline CDR1 is SGHTA and CDR2 is FQGNSA. V was shortened by 5 bases and J by 7 bases, with 26 bases between the two germline ends.

The CDR3: CASSEFSGGVGTQYF. In nucleotides, the CDR3 is TGTGCCAGCAGTGAATTTAGCGGGGGGGTGGGTACGCAGTATTTT. The V call is TRBV25-1, the J call TRBJ2-3, with 11 bases fitting TRBD2. Germline V gene lookup returns CDR1 MGHDK and CDR2 SYGVNS. The CDR3 is 15 amino acids. V trimming: 1 base; J trimming: 8 bases; junction bases outside the gene matches: 5.

Points on this clonotype: A single base separates this from a much larger clone, so it may be a read error. Here the CDR3 omits its conserved ending phenylalanine or tryptophan, so a read error is the likely source. The chain couples TRBV19 to TRBJ1-2; D uncertain. From germline, CDR1 is LNHDA and CDR2 SQIVND (reference sequence). This CDR3 has 11 amino acids. Between the trimmed V and J ends, which lost 3 bases and 4 bases, there was a span of 3 bases. CDR3 DNA sequence: TGTGCCAGTAGTATTCTCTATGGCTACACCCTC. It is translated as CASSILYGYTL.

The V call is TRBV12-5, the J call TRBJ2-1, with a possible D match to TRBD2 (5 bases). The CDR3 covers 15 residues. Trimming shortened V by 3 bases and J by 2 bases, and 11 bases separated the two germline ends. The germline gives CDR1 LGHNT, CDR2 FRNRAP. DNA for the CDR3: TGTGCTAGTGGTTTCGGGGTAGATGCCTACAATGAGCAGTTCTTC. It encodes CASGFGVDAYNEQFF.

This clonotype was seen ten or more times. The rearrangement links TRBV20-1 to TRBJ2-1, with a tentative D call TRBD2 (5 bases). CDR3 size: 15 residues. V lost 0 bases to trimming and J lost 0 bases, with 9 bases between them. Germline assignment: CDR1 DFQATT and CDR2 SNEGSKA (reference sequence). CDR3: CSARDDGSSYNEQFF. The CDR3 coding sequence is TGCAGTGCTAGAGATGATGGGAGCTCCTACAATGAGCAGTTCTTC.

V and J are TRBV2 and TRBJ1-1; no firm D call. The CDR3 loop spans 15 amino acids. CDR1 is SNHLY and CDR2 is FYNNEI in the germline V gene. V lost 1 base and J 5 bases, leaving 14 bases between the germline ends. CDR3 DNA: TGTGCCAGCAGTGAAGAAATCCCATGGGAGACTGAAGCTTTCTTT. This encodes CASSEEIPWETEAFF.

The chain recombines TRBV20-1 with TRBJ2-3; 7 nucleotides agree with TRBD1. Germline V CDR1 and CDR2: DFQATT, SNEGSKA (reference sequence). The CDR3 length is 13 residues. Trimming removed 6 bases from V and 4 bases from J; junction bases left unmatched: 7. The CDR3 nucleotides are TGCAGTGCAAAACAGGGGATGGCAGATACGCAGTATTTT. This codes for CSAKQGMADTQYF.

This clonotype showed up just a few times. The chain uses TRBV6-5 and TRBJ1-3, with 9 bases aligning to TRBD1. CDR3 length equals 13 residues. Germline CDR1 reads MNHEY; CDR2 reads SVGAGI. V shed 4 bases, J shed 7 bases, and the junction held 2 bases outside the gene matches. The CDR3 here is CASSLTGGNTIYF. CDR3 DNA: TGTGCCAGCAGTTTGACAGGGGGGAACACCATATATTTT.

As for this clonotype: This sequence may be a read error, since a much larger clone differs from it by one base. The rearrangement joins TRBV6-6 to TRBJ2-7; D perhaps matches TRBD1 (8 bases). This CDR3 is built from 14 residues. Germline CDR1 reads MNHNY; CDR2 reads SVGAGI (reference sequence). In nucleotides, the CDR3 is TGTGCCAGCAGTTATGCGGACAGGGACTACAAGCAGTACTTC. Its translation is CASSYADRDYKQYF.

This clonotype was seen repeatedly, ten times or more. The gene calls are TRBV7-9 and TRBJ1-2; D is uncertain. Trimming took 1 base from V and 3 from J, leaving 12 bases between them. Per the germline V gene, CDR1 is SEHNR and CDR2 is FQNEAQ (reference sequence). The CDR3 runs to 15 residues. In nucleotides, the CDR3 is TGTGCCAGCAGCTTAGTTTCCGTGGTCCACTATGGCTACACCTTC. Its translation: CASSLVSVVHYGYTF.

In its sample, this clonotype was seen many times. The CDR3 sequence is CASSSGLPNEKLFF. CDR3 in DNA: TGTGCCAGCAGCTCAGGGTTGCCTAATGAAAAACTGTTTTTT. The chain employs TRBV11-2 and TRBJ1-4; a weak D match, TRBD1 (5 bases). Trimming stripped 4 bases from V and 3 bases from J, with 9 bases between. The CDR3 extends over 14 amino acids. Germline values: CDR1 SGHAT, CDR2 FQNNGV.

This clonotype has a single count. This chain uses TRBV24-1 with TRBJ2-7; 7 nucleotides line up with TRBD1. Germline CDR1 and CDR2: KGHDR and SFDVKD. The CDR3 spans 15 residues. V lost 5 bases to trimming and J lost 0 bases; unmatched junction nucleotides: 6. The CDR3 sequence: CATSAQGQSSYEQYF. In DNA, the CDR3 is TGTGCCACCAGTGCCCAGGGACAGAGCTCCTACGAGCAGTACTTC.

This clonotype was detected many times. The chain recombines TRBV5-6 with TRBJ2-7; D may be TRBD2 (7 bases). The CDR3 has 16 residues. Germline CDR1 is SGHDT and CDR2 is YYEEEE. Trimming took off 4 bases at V and 4 bases at J, with 21 bases between the two ends. CDR3: CASSPALGRGGYEQYF. For the CDR3, the DNA is TGTGCCAGCAGCCCCGCTCTAGGCAGGGGAGGGTACGAGCAGTACTTC.

This clonotype was seen ten or more times. This chain links TRBV19 with TRBJ2-2; TRBD1 matches 9 bases. In germline, CDR1 is LNHDA, CDR2 SQIVND (reference sequence). V trimming: 5 bases; J trimming: 2 bases; junction bases outside the gene matches: 3. The CDR3 totals 15 residues. DNA for the CDR3: TGTGCCAGTAGTGTCACAGGGGGCAACACCGGGGAGCTGTTTTTT. Residues: CASSVTGGNTGELFF.

This rearrangement joins TRBV11-3 to TRBJ2-3; 8 positions agree with TRBD1. There are 15 residues in the CDR3. In germline, CDR1 is SGHNT, CDR2 YENEEA. V gave up 3 bases and J gave up 2 bases; unmatched junction bases: 4. The DNA for the CDR3 is TGTGCCAGCAGCTTGACAGGGGCCAACACAGATACGCAGTATTTT. Amino acids: CASSLTGANTDTQYF.

The rearrangement uses TRBV9 and TRBJ2-4, with 11 positions matching TRBD2. V dropped 4 bases and J dropped 3; count of bases not matched to a gene: 9. The CDR3 is 17 amino acids. Germline CDR1 and CDR2: SGDLS and YYNGEE. The CDR3 region is CASSQPLAGGHKNIQYF. CDR3 in DNA: TGTGCCAGCAGCCAACCCCTAGCGGGAGGTCACAAAAACATTCAGTACTTC. Supplemented by reference TRBV9 and TRBJ2-4, the full variable domain reads DSGVTQTPKHLITATGQRVTLRCSPRSGDLSVYWYQQSLDQGLQFLIQYYNGEERAKGNILERFSAQQFPDLHSELNLSSLELGDSALYFCASSQPLAGGHKNIQYFGAGTRLSVL.

CDR3 region: CASVAQGFAEQYF. The CDR3 DNA follows: TGTGCCAGCGTCGCACAGGGATTCGCCGAGCAGTACTTC. The rearrangement uses TRBV13 and TRBJ2-7, with D tentatively TRBD1 (6 bases). Germline-derived CDR1 and CDR2 are PRHDT and FYEKMQ (reference sequence). The length of the CDR3 is 13 residues. V was trimmed by 8 bases and J by 6 bases, leaving 17 bases between them.

There are a few counts of this clonotype. The chain recombines TRBV6-5 with TRBJ1-4; D unresolved. The CDR3 extends over 16 amino acids. V lost 0 bases, J lost 6 bases, and 14 bases lay in between. Germline CDR1 and CDR2: MNHEY and SVGAGI. CDR3 loop: CASSYSPCTDDEKLFF. CDR3 nucleotides: TGTGCCAGCAGTTACTCCCCGTGTACAGACGATGAAAAACTGTTTTTT.

This clonotype was recorded at least ten times. This chain links TRBV4-2 with TRBJ1-5, with D possibly being TRBD1 (6 bases). The germline V and J ends were trimmed by 0 bases and 3 bases, with 12 bases remaining between them. This CDR3 has 16 amino acids. Germline assignment: CDR1 LGHNA and CDR2 YNFKEQ. The CDR3 here is CASSQEWGAYNQPQHF. The CDR3, as DNA: TGTGCCAGCAGCCAAGAATGGGGGGCGTACAATCAGCCCCAGCATTTT.

This clonotype appeared many times. The rearrangement links TRBV2 to TRBJ2-3; D gene unclear. Germline V gene sequence: CDR1 SNHLY, CDR2 FYNNEI. CDR3 length: 14 amino acids. The V gene lost 3 bases and the J gene lost 0 bases, with 7 bases spanning the gap. The CDR3 nucleotides read TGTGCCAGCAGTGAGGGTCCTAGCACAGATACGCAGTATTTT. It translates to CASSEGPSTDTQYF. Full variable domain (remainder filled in from reference TRBV2 and TRBJ2-3): EPEVTQTPSHQVTQMGQEVILRCVPISNHLYFYWYRQILGQKVEFLVSFYNNEISEKSEIFDDQFSVERPDGSNFTLKIRSTKLEDSAMYFCASSEGPSTDTQYFGPGTRLTVL.

V is TRBV7-9 and J is TRBJ2-4, with 9 bases aligning to TRBD1. Germline V CDR1 and CDR2: SEHNR, FQNEAQ (reference sequence). The CDR3 covers 15 residues. V dropped 6 bases and J dropped 7; count of bases not matched to a gene: 10. The DNA for the CDR3 is TGTGCCAGCAGTTATGCCGGAGGGACAGGGAACATTCAGTACTTC. The encoded protein is CASSYAGGTGNIQYF.